Each of the 14 T cell receptor beta chains below was sequenced from the same sample in a study of shared clonotypes between healthy human individuals. Produced via immunoSEQ multiplex PCR; TCRdb's table is partial and in-frame only. The sample has around 990,000 clones; 70% to 85% are singletons. The sequenced sample was memory CD4+ T cells from PBMCs. Subset here: CD45RA-negative fraction. Receptors originate from a man younger than 35 in good health. Some clones in this sample may be carry-over from other donors' samples.

CDR3 region: CASSLIQGSTGELFF. CDR3 sequence (DNA): TGTGCCAGCTCACTTATTCAGGGCTCCACCGGGGAGCTGTTTTTT. The V and J genes are TRBV18 and TRBJ2-2, with D perhaps TRBD1 (5 bases). The CDR3 has 15 residues. CDR1 and CDR2 from the germline V gene are KGHSH and LQKENI. Trimming took off 4 bases at V and 4 bases at J, with 13 bases between the two ends. The whole variable domain, remainder taken from reference TRBV18 and TRBJ2-2, is NAGVMQNPRHLVRRRGQEARLRCSPMKGHSHVYWYRQLPEEGLKFMVYLQKENIIDESGMPKERFSAEFPKEGPSILRIQQVVRGDSAAYFCASSLIQGSTGELFFGEGSRLTVL.

With regard to this clone: The same CDR3 can be traced to other DNA sequences in this sample. The rearrangement links TRBV4-1 to TRBJ2-6, with 12 bases lining up with TRBD1. Germline CDR1 is MGHRA and CDR2 is YSYEKL. The CDR3 consists of 18 residues. V trimming: 8 bases; J trimming: 4 bases; junction bases outside the gene matches: 12. Here the CDR3 DNA reads TGCGCCAGCTCTACGCGGGGACAGGGGGCTACGGGGGCCAACGTCCTGACTTTC. Translation gives CASSTRGQGATGANVLTF.

This chain's CDR3 is CASSRQEGNEKLFF. CDR3 bases: TGTGCCAGCAGTCGACAGGAGGGGAACGAAAAACTGTTTTTT. J is TRBJ1-4 and V is TRBV28; weak D call: TRBD1 (6 bases). There are 14 residues in the CDR3. The germline V gene has CDR1 MDHEN and CDR2 SYDVKM. V was pared by 5 bases and J by 8 bases, with 15 bases between. Complete variable domain (other parts from reference TRBV28 and TRBJ1-4): DVKVTQSSRYLVKRTGEKVFLECVQDMDHENMFWYRQDPGLGLRLIYFSYDVKMKEKGDIPEGYSVSREKKERFSLILESASTNQTSMYLCASSRQEGNEKLFFGSGTQLSVL.

V and J are TRBV10-2 and TRBJ1-1; weak D call: TRBD1 (5 bases). Trimming shortened V by 6 bases and J by 1 base, and 12 bases separated the two germline ends. The CDR3 covers 14 residues. CDR1 and CDR2 (germline): WSHSY, SAAADI. CDR3 DNA sequence: TGCGCCAGCAGCCTCCAGGGTCAGAACACTGAAGCTTTCTTT. Translated, it gives CASSLQGQNTEAFF.

This chain joins TRBV14 and TRBJ2-1; 7 positions agree with TRBD2. The CDR3 covers 15 residues. The germline gives CDR1 SGHDN, CDR2 FVKESK. V lost 0 bases, J lost 7 bases, and 6 bases stayed unmatched. CDR3 amino acids: CASSQDSLAWNEQFF. The CDR3 DNA follows: TGTGCCAGCAGCCAAGATTCACTAGCGTGGAATGAGCAGTTCTTC. Filled out from reference TRBV14 and TRBJ2-1, the complete variable domain reads EAGVTQFPSHSVIEKGQTVTLRCDPISGHDNLYWYRRVMGKEIKFLLHFVKESKQDESGMPNNRFLAERTGGTYSTLKVQPAELEDSGVYFCASSQDSLAWNEQFFGPGTRLTVL.

For this clone: Different DNA sequences within this sample yield the same CDR3. V gene TRBV30 combines with J gene TRBJ2-3, with D unclear. Trimming left V 2 bases short and J 4 bases short, with 10 bases between. The CDR3 runs 13 residues. Germline values: CDR1 GTSNPN, CDR2 SVGIG (reference sequence). The CDR3 sequence: CAWSLFEADTQYF. The CDR3 DNA reads TGTGCCTGGAGTCTCTTCGAGGCAGATACGCAGTATTTT.

The chain links TRBV19 to TRBJ2-2; D uncertain. The CDR3 is 14 residues long. Germline CDR1 is LNHDA and CDR2 is SQIVND (reference sequence). The germline V and J ends were trimmed by 5 bases and 5 bases, with 12 bases remaining between them. CDR3 sequence reads: CASSYKDGTGELFF. CDR3 DNA sequence: TGTGCCAGTAGTTACAAGGACGGGACCGGGGAGCTGTTTTTT.

The V and J genes are TRBV6-1 and TRBJ1-5, with 7 positions matching TRBD1. V was clipped by 1 base and J by 7 bases; unmatched bases: 4. CDR1 is MNHNS and CDR2 is SASEGT in the germline V gene. CDR3 size: 14 residues. The CDR3 is CASSEVRGLQPQHF. CDR3 sequence (DNA): TGTGCCAGCAGTGAAGTGAGGGGGCTACAGCCCCAGCATTTT.

This clone was observed a single time. The rearrangement joins TRBV9 to TRBJ2-7; TRBD1 agrees at 8 bases. Germline V gene lookup returns CDR1 SGDLS and CDR2 YYNGEE. There are 14 residues in the CDR3. V lost 3 bases to trimming and J lost 3 bases; unmatched junction nucleotides: 5. This chain's CDR3 is CASSGGQGSYEQYF. The CDR3 region has the DNA TGTGCCAGCAGCGGAGGACAGGGAAGCTACGAGCAGTACTTC.

The chain employs TRBV11-3 and TRBJ2-3; tentatively, D is TRBD1 (5 bases). The germline CDR1 and CDR2 sequences are SGHNT and YENEEA. The length of the CDR3 is 13 residues. V was clipped by 1 base and J by 3 bases, with 5 bases between them. CDR3 loop: CASSLGQTDTQYF. DNA for the CDR3: TGTGCCAGCAGCTTAGGACAGACAGATACGCAGTATTTT.

The chain carries TRBV9 and TRBJ2-1; D is uncertain. Trimming stripped 4 bases from V and 2 bases from J, with 13 bases between. In germline, CDR1 is SGDLS, CDR2 YYNGEE. The CDR3 loop spans 15 amino acids. The CDR3 region has the DNA TGTGCCAGCAGCCAAGGGCGGTTCGCCTACAATGAGCAGTTCTTC. Translating gives CASSQGRFAYNEQFF.

The table lists this clone with a few counts. This chain connects TRBV5-1 to TRBJ2-7, with a tentative D call TRBD1 (6 bases). CDR3 length: 16 amino acids. Trimming cost V 5 bases and J 1 base, with 19 bases left between them. CDR1 and CDR2 (germline): SGHRS, YFSETQ. The CDR3 sequence: CASRLTGDLSSYEQYF. In DNA, the CDR3 is TGCGCCAGCAGACTGACAGGCGATCTAAGTTCCTACGAGCAGTACTTC.

The rearrangement links TRBV6-6 to TRBJ1-1, with D possibly being TRBD1 (5 bases). The V and J ends lost 6 bases and 5 bases respectively, with 10 bases between them. CDR1 and CDR2 (germline): MNHNY, SVGAGI (reference sequence). The length of the CDR3 is 12 residues. CDR3 residues: CASREGVTEAFF. DNA of the CDR3: TGTGCCAGCAGAGAAGGGGTTACTGAAGCTTTCTTT.

The CDR3 loop is CASSLDYQETQYF. The DNA for the CDR3 is TGCGCCAGCAGCTTGGATTACCAAGAGACCCAGTACTTC. The rearrangement links TRBV5-1 to TRBJ2-5; D is undetermined. With 0 bases removed from V and 0 bases from J, the gap between germline ends came to 3 bases. The CDR3 consists of 13 residues. Germline CDR1 SGHRS, CDR2 YFSETQ.